Presented here are 26 T cell receptor beta chains from one specimen sequenced in a study of shared clonotypes between healthy human individuals. Assay used: immunoSEQ multiplex PCR; TCRdb lists only in-frame clones, some missing. The sample lists 450,000 to 600,000 clones, around 80% occurring once. Sequenced: PBMCs. These receptors were obtained from a woman between 40 and 55 years old in good health. Some clones in this sample may be carry-over from other donors' samples.

The rearrangement joins TRBV27 to TRBJ2-3, with D maybe TRBD1 (6 bases). This CDR3 spans 14 amino acids. CDR1 is MNHEY, CDR2 SMNVEV, per germline (reference sequence). The V gene lost 2 bases and the J gene lost 2 bases, with 8 bases spanning the gap. The CDR3 DNA reads as TGTGCCAGCAGTTTAACAGGGTACACAGATACGCAGTATTTT. This encodes CASSLTGYTDTQYF.

The V gene is TRBV15, the J gene TRBJ2-2; 7 nucleotides align to TRBD1. Germline loops: CDR1 LNHNV, CDR2 YYDKDF (reference sequence). With V trimmed by 1 base and J by 3 bases, 8 bases remained unmatched. The length of the CDR3 is 17 residues. CDR3 region: CATSRVLTGSHTGELFF. The CDR3 region has the DNA TGTGCCACCAGCAGAGTTTTGACAGGGTCCCACACCGGGGAGCTGTTTTTT.

Concerning this clone: A far bigger clonotype differs at one base, so this is likely a read error. Other DNA sequences from this sample encode an identical CDR3 as well. The chain employs TRBV11-2 and TRBJ2-7, with TRBD2 matching 10 bases. Germline V gene lookup returns CDR1 SGHAT and CDR2 FQNNGV. The CDR3 runs to 17 residues. The CDR3 protein is CASSIELAGSGRDEQYF. In DNA form, the CDR3 reads TGTGCCAGCAGCATAGAACTAGCGGGGAGTGGGAGGGATGAGCAGTACTTC.

Remarks on this clone: A far larger clone differs by one base, so this is likely a read error. The V and J genes are TRBV4-1 and TRBJ1-2; D remains ambiguous. Trimming left V 4 bases short and J 5 bases short, with 20 bases between. Germline V gene sequence: CDR1 MGHRA, CDR2 YSYEKL. This CDR3 has 16 amino acids. Here the CDR3 DNA reads TGCGCCAGCAGCCGCTCCGAGTGGGCCCCGCAGTATGGCTACACCTTC. This translates into CASSRSEWAPQYGYTF.

On this clone: This specimen includes other DNA sequences encoding the same CDR3. V and J are TRBV14 and TRBJ1-2; no definite D call. Germline CDR1 is SGHDN and CDR2 is FVKESK. V gave up 1 base and J gave up 0 bases, with 3 bases separating them. The CDR3 is 13 residues long. Here the CDR3 reads CASSQGANYGYTF. CDR3 coding DNA: TGTGCCAGCAGCCAAGGAGCTAACTATGGCTACACCTTC.

This chain connects TRBV5-1 to TRBJ2-5; TRBD1 aligns across 7 bases. CDR1 SGHRS and CDR2 YFSETQ come from the germline V gene. Losses at the gene ends were 7 bases for V and 5 bases for J; bases not matched to a gene: 8. The CDR3 consists of 13 residues. The CDR3 region is CASGDRVGETQYF. The CDR3 coding sequence is TGCGCCAGCGGCGACAGGGTGGGGGAGACCCAGTACTTC.

The chain combines TRBV9 with TRBJ1-1; D unresolved. Germline V gives CDR1 SGDLS, CDR2 YYNGEE. Trimming took off 4 bases at V and 0 bases at J, with 10 bases between the two ends. CDR3 length equals 14 residues. CDR3 DNA: TGTGCCAGCAGCCCCTCGGGGATGAACACTGAAGCTTTCTTT. Its protein is CASSPSGMNTEAFF.

This clone was detected a few times. V is TRBV27 and J is TRBJ2-7; the match to TRBD2 covers 10 bases. This CDR3 region has 17 residues. Germline V lookup: CDR1 MNHEY, CDR2 SMNVEV (reference sequence). With V trimmed by 2 bases and J by 2 bases, 9 bases remained unmatched. CDR3 DNA sequence: TGTGCCAGCAGTTTAAGGCTAGCGGGAGTATCCACCTACGAGCAGTACTTC. As protein: CASSLRLAGVSTYEQYF.

This clone was counted only a few times. The chain joins TRBV28 to TRBJ2-7, with D possibly matching TRBD2 (5 bases). Germline CDR1 is MDHEN and CDR2 is SYDVKM. This CDR3 spans 15 amino acids. V lost 5 bases, J lost 4 bases, and 18 bases lay in between. The CDR3 coding sequence is TGTGCCAGCAGTACCCCAGAGGGATCGGGGTACGAGCAGTACTTC. The encoded protein is CASSTPEGSGYEQYF.

This clone occurred a few times. V is TRBV7-3 and J is TRBJ2-3, with TRBD2 as a possible D gene (5 bases). The V end lost 3 bases, the J end lost 5 bases, and 18 bases lay between the germline ends. Germline V gives CDR1 SGHTA, CDR2 FQGTGA. The CDR3 sequence is 16 residues long. The CDR3 DNA sequence: TGTGCCAGCAGCTTGCGCCGGACTGGCACCGGAGATACGCAGTATTTT. Protein product: CASSLRRTGTGDTQYF.

V is TRBV7-2 and J is TRBJ2-5; 10 bases match TRBD2. From germline, CDR1 is SGHTA and CDR2 FQGNSA. The CDR3 covers 16 residues. V lost 1 base, J lost 4 bases, and 6 bases stayed unmatched. CDR3 loop: CASSLGLAGASETQYF. The DNA of the CDR3 is TGTGCCAGCAGCTTAGGGCTAGCGGGAGCCTCAGAGACCCAGTACTTC.

This clone has only one observation. The genes are TRBV18 and TRBJ1-2; D is unclear. The V end was cut by 2 bases, the J end by 1 base, with 11 bases between. The CDR3 length is 15 residues. Germline CDR1 reads KGHSH; CDR2 reads LQKENI. For the CDR3, the DNA is TGTGCCAGCTCACCAGGGGAGGAGGGTAACTATGGCTACACCTTC. This gives the protein CASSPGEEGNYGYTF.

The chain combines TRBV28 with TRBJ2-1, with 10 bases fitting TRBD2. The V and J ends lost 6 bases and 9 bases, in that order; junction bases with no gene match: 11. CDR1 MDHEN and CDR2 SYDVKM come from the germline V gene. The CDR3 spans 15 residues. The CDR3 DNA reads TGTGCCAGCAGGTTGATAGCGGGAGGTTTTGGTGAGCAGTTCTTC. Its translation is CASRLIAGGFGEQFF.

This clone came up once. Since a much larger clone is just one base distant, this may be a read error. Additional DNA sequences in this sample encode the identical CDR3. V is TRBV13 and J is TRBJ2-3, with D unclear. The length of the CDR3 is 11 residues. CDR1 is PRHDT, CDR2 FYEKMQ, per germline (reference sequence). The V gene lost 4 bases and the J gene lost 3 bases, with 2 bases spanning the gap. Here the CDR3 reads CASSYTDTQYF. Here the CDR3 DNA reads TGTGCCAGCAGCTATACAGATACGCAGTATTTT.

This sequence joins TRBV7-3 and TRBJ2-3, with 8 bases matching TRBD1. V was pared by 5 bases and J by 3 bases, with 7 bases of the junction left unmatched. The CDR3 extends over 15 amino acids. Germline values: CDR1 SGHTA, CDR2 FQGTGA. The chain's CDR3 is CASSQNGQGTDTQYF. DNA of the CDR3: TGTGCCAGCAGCCAAAACGGACAGGGAACAGATACGCAGTATTTT. Full variable domain (remainder filled in from reference TRBV7-3 and TRBJ2-3): GAGVSQTPSNKVTEKGKYVELRCDPISGHTALYWYRQSLGQGPEFLIYFQGTGAADDSGLPNDRFFAVRPEGSVSTLKIQRTERGDSAVYLCASSQNGQGTDTQYFGPGTRLTVL.

The V and J genes are TRBV5-1 and TRBJ2-3; 10 bases agree with TRBD2. The CDR3 is 14 residues long. J gave up 4 bases and V 6 bases, and 5 bases lay outside the gene matches. Germline V CDR1 and CDR2: SGHRS, YFSETQ. The DNA for the CDR3 is TGCGCCAGCACCCTAGCGGGAGTATCAGATACGCAGTATTTT. Its translation is CASTLAGVSDTQYF. The entire variable domain, with the rest obtained from reference TRBV5-1 and TRBJ2-3, is as follows: KAGVTQTPRYLIKTRGQQVTLSCSPISGHRSVSWYQQTPGQGLQFLFEYFSETQRNKGNFPGRFSGRQFSNSRSEMNVSTLELGDSALYLCASTLAGVSDTQYFGPGTRLTVL.

This chain uses TRBV7-3 with TRBJ2-3; no firm D call. Germline loops: CDR1 SGHTA, CDR2 FQGTGA. The CDR3 has 13 amino acids. V lost 3 bases and J 4 bases, leaving 8 bases between the germline ends. The CDR3 is CASSFKPPDTQYF. In DNA, the CDR3 is TGTGCCAGCAGCTTCAAACCTCCAGATACGCAGTATTTT.

As to this clone: This may come from a read error, since a much larger clone is one base off. This likely comes from a read error, as the CDR3 has no conserved phenylalanine or tryptophan at its end. The chain has TRBV10-1 and TRBJ1-1, with 9 bases fitting TRBD1. Germline lookup yields CDR1 WNHNN and CDR2 SYGVQD (reference sequence). The length of the CDR3 is 15 residues. J lost 4 bases, V lost 5 bases, and 8 bases had no gene match. The CDR3 DNA follows: TGCGCCAGCAGTCTGAACAGGGGGCCTGTCACTGAAGCTTTCATT. Translated, it gives CASSLNRGPVTEAFI.

The CDR3 DNA sequence: TGTGCCAGCAGCTTAGGAGCGCACGCTTTCCAAGAGACCCAGTACTTC. It translates to CASSLGAHAFQETQYF. The chain links TRBV7-9 to TRBJ2-5; D not resolved. The V gene lost 1 base and the J gene lost 1 base, with 13 bases spanning the gap. The germline V gene has CDR1 SEHNR and CDR2 FQNEAQ (reference sequence). This CDR3 is built from 16 residues. Complete variable domain (other parts from reference TRBV7-9 and TRBJ2-5): DTGVSQNPRHKITKRGQNVTFRCDPISEHNRLYWYRQTLGQGPEFLTYFQNEAQLEKSRLLSDRFSAERPKGSFSTLEIQRTEQGDSAMYLCASSLGAHAFQETQYFGPGTRLLVL.

The chain is built from TRBV7-9 and TRBJ1-4; TRBD1 aligns across 7 bases. J gave up 7 bases and V 4 bases, and 9 bases lay outside the gene matches. The CDR3 contains 15 residues. The germline gives CDR1 SEHNR, CDR2 FQNEAQ (reference sequence). CDR3 in DNA: TGTGCCAGCAGCTCGACAGGGTTCCTGTCTGAAAAACTGTTTTTT. Translated: CASSSTGFLSEKLFF.

Notes on this clone: The sample holds other DNA sequences that translate to the same CDR3. V is TRBV30 and J is TRBJ1-2; 7 nucleotides line up with TRBD1. The CDR3 length is 13 residues. V lost 3 bases and J lost 7; bases outside the gene matches: 8. Germline CDR1 reads GTSNPN; CDR2 reads SVGIG (reference sequence). CDR3: CAWSVQYRGGYTF. Here the CDR3 DNA reads TGTGCCTGGAGCGTACAGTACAGGGGTGGCTACACCTTC.

V usage is TRBV11-3 and J usage is TRBJ2-7, with 8 bases identical to TRBD1. The CDR3 spans 14 residues. Trimming took 2 bases from V and 3 from J; bases not matched to a gene: 3. The V gene's germline CDR1 is SGHNT and CDR2 YENEEA. The CDR3 coding sequence is TGTGCCAGCAGCTTAACGACAGGGGACTACGAGCAGTACTTC. Protein product: CASSLTTGDYEQYF.

The chain uses TRBV4-1 and TRBJ2-3, with D perhaps matching TRBD1 (5 bases). The CDR3 is made up of 16 amino acids. Germline assignment: CDR1 MGHRA and CDR2 YSYEKL. V lost 3 bases and J lost 6, with 19 bases in between. CDR3 nucleotide sequence: TGCGCCAGCAGCCATGGCGACCGGGCAGGGTGGGATACGCAGTATTTT. Residues: CASSHGDRAGWDTQYF.

V usage is TRBV28 and J usage is TRBJ2-1; 12 bases align to TRBD2. Trimming removed 5 bases from V and 12 bases from J; junction bases left unmatched: 8. The germline V gene encodes CDR1 MDHEN and CDR2 SYDVKM. This CDR3 is built from 14 residues. Written as DNA, the CDR3 is TGTGCCAGCAGTCAGGGACTAGCGGGTAGTTGGCAGTTCTTC. Its protein product is CASSQGLAGSWQFF.

The rearrangement links TRBV28 to TRBJ2-7, with D perhaps given as TRBD1 or TRBD2 (5 bases each). The V gene lost 6 bases and the J gene lost 0 bases, with 12 bases spanning the gap. The CDR3 runs to 14 residues. Germline lookup yields CDR1 MDHEN and CDR2 SYDVKM. Here the CDR3 reads CASSVPGSSYEQYF. The CDR3 nucleotides are TGTGCCAGCAGCGTCCCAGGGAGCTCCTACGAGCAGTACTTC.

The V gene is TRBV5-1, the J gene TRBJ1-4; 8 nucleotides agree with TRBD1. CDR1 SGHRS and CDR2 YFSETQ come from the germline V gene. Trimming took 0 bases from V and 8 from J; bases not matched to a gene: 9. This CDR3 is built from 16 residues. The CDR3 DNA follows: TGCGCCAGCAGCTTGGCTGGAGACAGGGGAGGGGAAAAACTGTTTTTT. This codes for CASSLAGDRGGEKLFF.